Listed here are 17 T cell receptor beta chains from one sample, sequenced in a study of early T cells in non-severe SARS-CoV-2 infection. TCRdb processed the 5' RACE reads anew with MiXCR; each CDR3 protein has one entry. Here the sample spans tens of thousands of distinct CDR3 sequences, over 9% being singletons. Sequenced material: whole blood, taken at baseline. These receptors were taken from an adult who was a healthcare worker with PCR-confirmed SARS-CoV-2 infection or an uninfected control (not recorded which).

This clonotype was picked up a small number of times. The CDR3 loop is CASSQVEGQPQHF. In nucleotides, the CDR3 is TGTGCCAGCAGCCAAGTCGAAGGTCAGCCCCAGCATTTT. The rearrangement links TRBV14 to TRBJ1-5; D gene ambiguous. The CDR3 spans 13 residues. Per germline, CDR1 SGHDN and CDR2 FVKESK. With 1 base removed from V and 6 bases from J, the gap between germline ends came to 7 bases.

The J gene is TRBJ2-3, the V gene TRBV7-2, with 8 bases matching TRBD2. The CDR3 contains 18 residues. Germline V gene sequence: CDR1 SGHTA, CDR2 FQGNSA. Trimming at V came to 4 bases and at J to 3 bases, leaving 15 bases not matched to a gene. This CDR3 is CASSSPGGEAWLTDTQYF. The DNA for the CDR3 is TGTGCCAGCAGCTCGCCGGGGGGGGAGGCATGGTTGACAGATACGCAGTATTTT.

This clonotype was recorded at least ten times. This chain uses TRBV7-8 with TRBJ1-3, with D uncertain. V was cut by 5 bases and J by 6 bases, with 8 bases left in between. CDR3 length: 12 amino acids. The germline V gene encodes CDR1 SGHVS and CDR2 FQNEAQ. DNA of the CDR3: TGTGCCAGCAGCAACGGAGTAAACACCATATATTTT. Encoded protein: CASSNGVNTIYF.

This clonotype appeared many times. V gene TRBV12-3 or TRBV12-4 combines with J gene TRBJ2-3; 9 bases are a match to TRBD1. This CDR3 has 17 residues. Germline trimming cut 5 bases from V and 2 bases from J; bases unmatched to any gene: 11. Here the CDR3 reads CASSPGTGWSDTDTQYF. In DNA, the CDR3 is TGTGCCAGCAGTCCAGGGACAGGGTGGTCGGACACAGATACGCAGTATTTT.

The chain combines TRBV25-1 with TRBJ1-2, with D possibly matching TRBD1 (5 bases). Trimming stripped 3 bases from V and 0 bases from J, with 8 bases between. This CDR3 region has 14 residues. Germline assignment: CDR1 MGHDK and CDR2 SYGVNS. In DNA, the CDR3 is TGTGCCAGCAGTGAGGGGGGATCTAACTATGGCTACACCTTC. Its translation is CASSEGGSNYGYTF.

Many counts were recorded for this clonotype. The chain couples TRBV7-9 to TRBJ2-1, with D uncertain. The germline CDR1 and CDR2 sequences are SEHNR and FQNEAQ (reference sequence). The CDR3 covers 12 residues. With 5 bases removed from V and 7 bases from J, the gap between germline ends came to 9 bases. CDR3 residues: CASSPTGNEQFF. In DNA, the CDR3 is TGTGCCAGCAGCCCGACCGGTAATGAGCAGTTCTTC.

The chain is built from TRBV4-3 and TRBJ1-1; 10 bases agree with TRBD1. Germline loops: CDR1 LGHNA, CDR2 YSLEER. The V gene end was trimmed by 4 bases and the J gene end by 3 bases; junction bases not matched to a gene: 11. The CDR3 spans 17 residues. CDR3 protein: CASSPFPDGTGDTEAFF. The CDR3 DNA reads as TGCGCCAGCAGCCCCTTCCCGGACGGGACAGGGGACACTGAAGCTTTCTTT.

The rearrangement links TRBV18 to TRBJ1-2; the D is unclear. Germline values: CDR1 KGHSH, CDR2 LQKENI. This CDR3 region has 13 residues. V lost 0 bases and J 7 bases, leaving 9 bases between the germline ends. DNA for the CDR3: TGTGCCAGCTCACCACCCTTTCATCCTGGCTACACCTTC. Translation: CASSPPFHPGYTF.

This sequence joins TRBV10-2 and TRBJ2-7, with 8 bases fitting TRBD1. CDR1 WSHSY and CDR2 SAAADI come from the germline V gene. The CDR3 is made up of 15 amino acids. Trimming took 5 bases from V and 0 from J; bases not matched to a gene: 6. The CDR3 reads CASSLQGVSSYEQYF. CDR3 nucleotide sequence: TGCGCCAGCAGTTTACAGGGGGTTAGCTCCTACGAGCAGTACTTC.

This clonotype was seen at least ten times. The V and J genes are TRBV7-9 and TRBJ1-1; D is possibly TRBD1 (5 bases). This CDR3 comprises 15 residues. Germline CDR1 SEHNR, CDR2 FQNEAQ (reference sequence). The V end was cut by 4 bases, the J end by 1 base, with 13 bases between. The CDR3 spells CASSSWTPENTEAFF. CDR3 bases: TGTGCCAGCAGCTCCTGGACACCGGAGAACACTGAAGCTTTCTTT.

J is TRBJ2-7 and V is TRBV7-2, with a tentative D call TRBD2 (7 bases). In germline, CDR1 is SGHTA, CDR2 FQGNSA. Trimming left V 4 bases short and J 1 base short, with 17 bases between. CDR3 length equals 16 residues. CDR3 in DNA: TGTGCCAGCAGCTCCCAAGGGGGGGCGAGGTCCTACGAGCAGTACTTC. Translation gives CASSSQGGARSYEQYF. Supplemented by reference TRBV7-2 and TRBJ2-7, the full variable domain reads GAGVSQSPSNKVTEKGKDVELRCDPISGHTALYWYRQSLGQGLEFLIYFQGNSAPDKSGLPSDRFSAERTGGSVSTLTIQRTQQEDSAVYLCASSSQGGARSYEQYFGPGTRLTVT.

This clonotype was found a few times. J is TRBJ2-3 and V is TRBV6-6; 10 positions agree with TRBD1. CDR3 size: 15 residues. After removal of 6 bases from V and 3 bases from J, the junction contained 6 bases not matched to a gene. Germline lookup yields CDR1 MNHNY and CDR2 SVGAGI (reference sequence). Here the CDR3 reads CASSPTGGLTDTQYF. CDR3 DNA sequence: TGTGCCAGCAGCCCGACAGGGGGCTTGACAGATACGCAGTATTTT.

The chain employs TRBV12-3 or TRBV12-4 and TRBJ2-1; D is uncertain. The V and J ends lost 3 bases and 5 bases respectively, with 5 bases between them. The length of the CDR3 is 12 residues. DNA for the CDR3: TGTGCCAGCAGTTTTCTACACAATGAGCAGTTCTTC. This gives the protein CASSFLHNEQFF.

This clonotype was seen more than once but under ten times. The chain carries TRBV5-1 and TRBJ2-3; 14 nucleotides line up with TRBD2. Germline assignment: CDR1 SGHRS and CDR2 YFSETQ. The J segment lost 4 bases and the V segment lost 4 bases, leaving 5 bases of the junction unmatched. This CDR3 contains 16 residues. The CDR3 region is CASSDGLAGGPDTQYF. CDR3 DNA: TGCGCCAGCAGCGACGGACTAGCGGGGGGTCCAGATACGCAGTATTTT.

CDR3 nucleotides: TGTGCCAGCAGCCCAACAGACAAAGCCAAAAACATTCAGTACTTC. It translates to CASSPTDKAKNIQYF. The V call is TRBV3-1, the J call TRBJ2-4; D is ambiguous. The germline V gene has CDR1 LGHDT and CDR2 YNNKEL (reference sequence). The V end was cut by 4 bases, the J end by 0 bases, with 10 bases between. This CDR3 is 15 amino acids long. The variable domain in full, completed from reference TRBV3-1 and TRBJ2-4, reads DTAVSQTPKYLVTQMGNDKSIKCEQNLGHDTMYWYKQDSKKFLKIMFSYNNKELIINETVPNRFSPKSPDKAHLNLHINSLELGDSAVYFCASSPTDKAKNIQYFGAGTRLSVL.

This clonotype was counted only a few times. Mismatch with germline at one junction end may stem from a read error. The chain couples TRBV20-1 to TRBJ2-1; 7 nucleotides align to TRBD1. The CDR3 has 15 residues. CDR1 DFQATT and CDR2 SNEGSKA come from the germline V gene (reference sequence). CDR3 sequence (DNA): TGCAGTGCTAAGGCTCACTACAGGGGATTGAATGAGCAGCTCTTC. Residues: CSAKAHYRGLNEQLF.

This clonotype was seen a few times. The chain employs TRBV5-1 and TRBJ1-4; D not resolved. The germline V and J ends were trimmed by 0 bases and 2 bases, with 8 bases remaining between them. There are 15 residues in the CDR3. Germline CDR1 SGHRS, CDR2 YFSETQ. The CDR3 coding sequence is TGCGCCAGCAGCTTGGATCGGGCTACTAATGAAAAACTGTTTTTT. It encodes CASSLDRATNEKLFF.